This TCR beta chain is from a study of blood T cell repertoires in COVID-19. Study overall: Acute-phase and convalescent COVID-19 samples originated in the United States, Italy and Spain. PBMCs, B-cell-depleted T cells, or T cells were the source of the cDNA or gDNA that made up the material.

Clones were sequenced by immunoSEQ multiplex PCR, and TCRdb holds only the in-frame ones, with some missing. The table lists more than 45,000 clones, roughly 86% of them singletons, with roughly 15% in the top ten. The CDR3 length is 13 residues. Germline V lookup: CDR1 SGHTA, CDR2 FQGTGA. V was pared by 2 bases and J by 3 bases, with 7 bases between. The receptor comes from a man in his sixties with active or convalescent COVID-19. V is TRBV7-3 and J is TRBJ1-1, with D possibly TRBD1 on 6 matching bases. Sequenced sample: peripheral blood. CDR3 residues: CASSLSGDTEAFF. The DNA for the CDR3 is TGTGCCAGCAGCTTATCAGGGGACACTGAAGCTTTCTTT. The full variable domain, rest sourced from reference TRBV7-3 and TRBJ1-1, is GAGVSQTPSNKVTEKGKYVELRCDPISGHTALYWYRQSLGQGPEFLIYFQGTGAADDSGLPNDRFFAVRPEGSVSTLKIQRTERGDSAVYLCASSLSGDTEAFFGQGTRLTVV.